This T cell receptor (beta chain) was obtained from a study of CD8 T cells in Susac syndrome. Germline V gene sequence: CDR1 LGHDT, CDR2 YNNKEL (reference sequence). Trimming pared 3 bases from V and 7 bases from J, leaving 15 bases between. The CDR3 extends over 14 amino acids. Sequencing targeted TCR beta in T cells from blood (CD8+ and CD4+). With random hexamers, reverse transcription was performed on about 0.5 to 1 ug of RNA. TCRdb analysed the immunoSEQ multiplex PCR reads with MiXCR anew, one entry per CDR3 protein. The data hold 300,000 or so distinct CDR3 sequences, with about 91% observed a single time.

The rearrangement joins TRBV3-1 to TRBJ2-5; a possible D gene is TRBD1 (6 bases). Sample: CD4+ T cells from PBMCs. This receptor was taken from a human donor with multiple sclerosis. The CDR3 region has the DNA TGTGCCAGCAGCCACGGACAGATACAGGGGACCCAGTACTTC. Protein product: CASSHGQIQGTQYF.